The 22 T cell receptor beta chains listed next were all sequenced from one sample in a study of CD8 T cells in Susac syndrome. The authors reverse transcribed roughly 0.5 to 1 ug RNA with random hexamers. MiXCR, applied by TCRdb to the immunoSEQ multiplex PCR reads, yields one record per CDR3 protein. The sample consists of approximately 280,000 distinct CDR3 sequences, approximately 85% of them appearing once. The source material was CD8+ T cells from PBMCs. These receptors originate from a human donor with multiple sclerosis.

V is TRBV12-3 or TRBV12-4 and J is TRBJ2-3, with D possibly TRBD1 on 6 matching bases. Trimming pared 6 bases from V and 2 bases from J, leaving 15 bases between. This CDR3 spans 15 amino acids. CDR3: CASSYPWGHTDTQYF. In DNA form, the CDR3 reads TGTGCCAGCAGCTACCCTTGGGGGCACACAGATACGCAGTATTTT.

The chain recombines TRBV7-2 with TRBJ2-1; TRBD1 matches 11 bases. J lost 8 bases, V lost 7 bases, and 16 bases had no gene match. The CDR3 has 17 amino acids. Per the germline V gene, CDR1 is SGHTA and CDR2 is FQGNSA. CDR3 bases: TGTGCCAGCATCCAACCGCGGGGACAGGGGGTTTTCGATGAGCAGTTCTTC. This translates into CASIQPRGQGVFDEQFF. Together with reference TRBV7-2 and TRBJ2-1, the CDR3 gives the full variable domain: GAGVSQSPSNKVTEKGKDVELRCDPISGHTALYWYRQSLGQGLEFLIYFQGNSAPDKSGLPSDRFSAERTGGSVSTLTIQRTQQEDSAVYLCASIQPRGQGVFDEQFFGPGTRLTVL.

This rearrangement joins TRBV11-2 to TRBJ2-7; TRBD2 might be the D (5 bases). V was shortened by 1 base and J by 0 bases, with 7 bases between the two germline ends. Germline V lookup: CDR1 SGHAT, CDR2 FQNNGV. This CDR3 region has 14 residues. Written as DNA, the CDR3 is TGTGCCAGCAGCTTAGTTAGCGCCTCCTACGAGCAGTACTTC. Encoded protein: CASSLVSASYEQYF. Full variable domain (missing parts from reference TRBV11-2 and TRBJ2-7): EAGVAQSPRYKIIEKRQSVAFWCNPISGHATLYWYQQILGQGPKLLIQFQNNGVVDDSQLPKDRFSAERLKGVDSTLKIQPAKLEDSAVYLCASSLVSASYEQYFGPGTRLTVT.

This sequence joins TRBV4-1 and TRBJ1-6; D is unclear. The CDR3 sequence is 15 residues long. Per germline, CDR1 MGHRA and CDR2 YSYEKL. V was cut by 0 bases and J by 7 bases, with 10 bases left in between. The CDR3 reads CASSQEPGLNSPLHF. In DNA, the CDR3 is TGCGCCAGCAGCCAAGAACCCGGGTTAAATTCACCCCTCCACTTT.

The V call is TRBV12-3 or TRBV12-4, the J call TRBJ1-4, with a tentative D call TRBD1 (6 bases). V was clipped by 1 base and J by 7 bases, with 10 bases between them. The CDR3 runs to 14 residues. The CDR3 sequence: CASSLVGGGEKLFF. In DNA form, the CDR3 reads TGTGCCAGCAGTTTAGTAGGGGGTGGTGAAAAACTGTTTTTT.

CDR3 bases: TGCGCCAGCAGCTCCCGCCAGGGTAGGGCTTTCTTT. Protein sequence: CASSSRQGRAFF. The V call is TRBV4-1, the J call TRBJ1-1, with TRBD1 as a possible D gene (5 bases). Germline V gene lookup returns CDR1 MGHRA and CDR2 YSYEKL. This CDR3 comprises 12 residues. V dropped 5 bases and J dropped 11 bases, with 15 bases sitting between them.

The gene calls are TRBV5-6 and TRBJ1-2; 9 bases agree with TRBD1. The germline V gene encodes CDR1 SGHDT and CDR2 YYEEEE. The CDR3 length is 15 residues. V lost 3 bases and J lost 4; bases outside the gene matches: 7. CDR3 DNA: TGTGCCAGCAGCTGGGGGACAGGGATCCTCTATGGCTACACCTTC. Encoded protein: CASSWGTGILYGYTF. Full variable domain (rest looked up from reference TRBV5-6 and TRBJ1-2): DAGVTQSPTHLIKTRGQQVTLRCSPKSGHDTVSWYQQALGQGPQFIFQYYEEEERQRGNFPDRFSGHQFPNYSSELNVNALLLGDSALYLCASSWGTGILYGYTFGSGTRLTVV.

The chain employs TRBV15 and TRBJ2-7, with TRBD1 matching over 8 bases. Unmatched junction bases numbered 1, after V lost 3 bases and J lost 3 bases. The CDR3 covers 13 residues. CDR1 is LNHNV and CDR2 is YYDKDF in the germline V gene (reference sequence). The DNA of the CDR3 is TGTGCCACCAGCAGTGACAGGGGCTACGAGCAGTACTTC. Protein product: CATSSDRGYEQYF.

This clonotype was counted a few times. V usage is TRBV27 and J usage is TRBJ2-7; perhaps TRBD2 as D (6 bases). This CDR3 spans 15 amino acids. Germline-derived CDR1 and CDR2 are MNHEY and SMNVEV (reference sequence). V lost 5 bases and J lost 2, with 16 bases in between. This CDR3 reads CASSGIGTLPYEQYF. CDR3 bases: TGTGCCAGCAGTGGAATCGGGACTCTACCCTACGAGCAGTACTTC.

The gene calls are TRBV7-9 and TRBJ1-5, with D unresolved. V lost 5 bases to trimming and J lost 2 bases, with 13 bases between them. Per germline, CDR1 SEHNR and CDR2 FQNEAQ (reference sequence). The CDR3 runs to 15 residues. This chain's CDR3 is CASSPTSGGNQPQHF. In DNA form, the CDR3 reads TGTGCCAGCAGCCCCACTTCGGGCGGCAATCAGCCCCAGCATTTT.

In this sample, this clonotype turned up many times. The chain combines TRBV27 with TRBJ2-7; a possible D gene is TRBD1 (6 bases). The germline V gene has CDR1 MNHEY and CDR2 SMNVEV (reference sequence). The V gene lost 2 bases and the J gene lost 3 bases, with 8 bases spanning the gap. CDR3 length equals 13 residues. The CDR3 loop reads CASSLGRGYEQYF. CDR3 coding DNA: TGTGCCAGCAGTTTAGGCAGGGGCTACGAGCAGTACTTC.

The rearrangement links TRBV28 to TRBJ2-7; 13 nucleotides line up with TRBD2. The CDR3 is made up of 20 amino acids. J was trimmed by 3 bases and V by 1 base; bases with no gene match: 15. Germline V lookup: CDR1 MDHEN, CDR2 SYDVKM. CDR3 residues: CASSLLRQTGTSGKRYEQYF. The DNA of the CDR3 is TGTGCCAGCAGTTTATTAAGGCAAACCGGGACTAGCGGGAAGCGCTACGAGCAGTACTTC.

The chain employs TRBV12-3 or TRBV12-4 and TRBJ2-7; possible D gene TRBD2, 6 bases. Trimming stripped 8 bases from V and 3 bases from J, with 11 bases between. This CDR3 contains 12 residues. The CDR3 is CASANGGYEQYF. The CDR3 coding sequence is TGTGCCAGCGCTAACGGGGGCTACGAGCAGTACTTC.

The chain combines TRBV3-1 with TRBJ1-1; TRBD1 aligns across 8 bases. The CDR3 extends over 14 amino acids. Germline loops: CDR1 LGHDT, CDR2 YNNKEL (reference sequence). Trimming removed 5 bases from V and 5 bases from J; junction bases left unmatched: 7. In nucleotides, the CDR3 is TGTGCCAGCAGCAGACGGACAGGGCGTACTGAAGCTTTCTTT. Amino acids: CASSRRTGRTEAFF. Full variable domain (missing parts from reference TRBV3-1 and TRBJ1-1): DTAVSQTPKYLVTQMGNDKSIKCEQNLGHDTMYWYKQDSKKFLKIMFSYNNKELIINETVPNRFSPKSPDKAHLNLHINSLELGDSAVYFCASSRRTGRTEAFFGQGTRLTVV.

This clonotype was picked up one time. The chain is built from TRBV28 and TRBJ2-5; 11 bases are shared with TRBD2. Trimming took 5 bases from V and 3 from J; bases not matched to a gene: 5. This CDR3 comprises 15 residues. Looked up from germline, CDR1 is MDHEN and CDR2 is SYDVKM. The CDR3 here is CASSVRLAGKETQYF. In DNA form, the CDR3 reads TGTGCCAGCAGTGTGCGACTAGCGGGAAAAGAGACCCAGTACTTC.

This clonotype was observed a single time. The V and J genes are TRBV6-5 and TRBJ2-6, with D unclear. The CDR3 runs 19 residues. Germline CDR1 reads MNHEY; CDR2 reads SVGAGI. V lost 6 bases and J lost 2, with 23 bases in between. The CDR3 region is CASSYKIGLVSTGANVLTF. CDR3 bases: TGTGCCAGCAGCTACAAAATCGGTTTGGTGTCGACTGGGGCCAACGTCCTGACTTTC.

This clonotype was picked up one time. The genes are TRBV12-3 or TRBV12-4 and TRBJ2-2, with TRBD1 identical over 9 bases. Germline trimming cut 6 bases from V and 9 bases from J; bases unmatched to any gene: 11. This CDR3 comprises 15 residues. CDR3 amino acids: CASRTDRGALRELFF. The CDR3, as DNA: TGTGCCAGCAGGACGGACAGGGGTGCCTTGAGGGAGCTGTTTTTT.

This rearrangement joins TRBV25-1 to TRBJ1-2; 7 nucleotides match TRBD1. The CDR3 runs to 14 residues. The ends lost 4 bases at V and 5 bases at J; junction bases unmatched: 7. Germline lookup yields CDR1 MGHDK and CDR2 SYGVNS. The CDR3 coding sequence is TGTGCCAGCAGTGGGGGGCACAGGGGTTATGGCTACACCTTC. Protein sequence: CASSGGHRGYGYTF.

The rearrangement uses TRBV7-2 and TRBJ1-6; D is possibly TRBD1 (5 bases). The germline CDR1 and CDR2 sequences are SGHTA and FQGNSA. The CDR3 runs to 16 residues. V was shortened by 7 bases and J by 3 bases, with 16 bases between the two germline ends. The CDR3 coding sequence is TGTGCCAGCACCCAGGTTTCTGGGGGCTATAATTCACCCCTCCACTTT. The encoded protein is CASTQVSGGYNSPLHF.

The V and J genes are TRBV3-1 and TRBJ2-5; 7 nucleotides line up with TRBD2. The CDR3 contains 15 residues. CDR1 and CDR2 (germline): LGHDT, YNNKEL (reference sequence). Losses at the gene ends were 0 bases for V and 5 bases for J; bases not matched to a gene: 6. CDR3 residues: CASSQDFGGRETQYF. The CDR3 coding sequence is TGTGCCAGCAGCCAAGATTTCGGGGGGAGGGAGACCCAGTACTTC.

The chain is built from TRBV5-4 and TRBJ1-1; D unclear. Trimming shortened V by 2 bases and J by 3 bases, and 8 bases separated the two germline ends. The CDR3 length is 13 residues. The germline V gene encodes CDR1 SGHNT and CDR2 YYREEE (reference sequence). The CDR3, as DNA: TGTGCCAGCAGCTTTACCCGAGACACTGAAGCTTTCTTT. This gives the protein CASSFTRDTEAFF.

V is TRBV5-1 and J is TRBJ1-2; the D is unclear. The CDR3 covers 13 residues. Trimming took 0 bases from V and 4 from J, leaving 7 bases between them. CDR1 SGHRS and CDR2 YFSETQ come from the germline V gene. The CDR3 coding sequence is TGCGCCAGCAGCTTGGACAGCCCCTATGGCTACACCTTC. It encodes CASSLDSPYGYTF.